This T cell receptor beta chain was sequenced in a study of cytomegalovirus exposure and HLA in healthy donors (dated 2017 in TCRdb). With respect to the entire study: An earlier analysis of a few hundred of the donors reported approximately 280 Gb of sequence data and about 120 million unique TCR beta sequences obtained from around 170 million T cells. Among the approximately 400 genotyped donors, roughly 80% belonged to the genetic ancestry cluster associated with self-reported Caucasian donors. Around 320 gigabases of sequencing data and roughly 90 million unique TCR sequences were included in an early release covering roughly 600 HLA-typed donors. The study profiled the T cell repertoires of some 610 subjects by immunosequencing and related them to cytomegalovirus serostatus. To predict cytomegalovirus infection status, the study brought together high-throughput TCR immunosequencing, statistical association of individual TCRs with disease status, and machine learning. HLA typing included class I and class II loci at four-digit resolution. The number of donors typed differed by locus, with about 629-640 for A, B, C, DRB1 and DQB1, roughly 520 for DQA1, 600 to 610 for DPA1, and some 440 for DPB1. Donor age, sex, ethnicity and CMV serostatus were compiled together with the repertoire data. To study patterns of TCR occurrence, a later analysis re-analyzed previously published TCR beta repertoires from several hundred donors and added high-resolution HLA genotyping. In the later analysis, no new phenotypic data were used to find candidate immune exposures; instead, reliance was placed on TCR beta sequences and their occurrence across donors. Four to six DR-DQ haplotypes were handled as single units for association and clustering, since linkage in the cohort was strong. A later genetic analysis took genome-wide SNP genotypes for about 65% of the 666 donors and used that subset as a discovery cohort. The study aimed to test whether cataloging public T cell receptors could reveal signatures of past pathogen exposure. All discovery cohort repertoires had been generated on a single sequencing platform. Along with the roughly 710-subject first cohort, a separate validation cohort of over a hundred different subjects was used. Among some 400 genotyped donors of the cohort, an average of approximately 220,000 unique TCR beta nucleotide sequences was sequenced per donor, of which about 18% were non-productive. An earlier analysis of some 600 of the donors applied high-throughput TCR beta sequencing to assess whether each TCR beta V gene segment acted as functional or pseudogenic.

Overall results and qualifications from the work: When HLA alleles, especially DR and DQ, strongly co-occurred, TCR associations were difficult to assign to individual alleles. Compared with equally common non-associated chains, HLA-associated TCR beta chains in a later analysis were more clonally expanded and had lower generation probabilities. In the study, around 150 TCR beta chains were listed as associated with cytomegalovirus. An association between a missense DCLRE1C variant and V-gene and J-gene trimming of TCR beta chains was found in a later genetic analysis and replicated in an independent cohort. HLA typing was unavailable for some donors at each locus, so association tests used only the typed subset. Because counts were too low, seventeen rarely observed V segments, including chromosome 9 orphons, were left out of the earlier analysis of 587 of the donors. The classifier was reported to diagnose cytomegalovirus status with high specificity and sensitivity in both the original cohort and the validation cohort. At a false discovery rate of 0.05, a later analysis linked 16,000 or so TCR beta sequences to specific HLA alleles. Because the 87-base-pair reads could not distinguish some IMGT-functional V segments, including TRBV6-2 and TRBV6-3, those segments were excluded. According to a later analysis, parvovirus B19, influenza, CMV and Epstein-Barr virus appeared linked to several top co-occurrence clusters. Immune exposure information for the cohort was limited to CMV serostatus. Presence/absence analyses assumed roughly uniform sequencing depth across donors, an assumption that may not hold. In this cohort, only TCR beta chains were sequenced, and detectable features were limited by the absence of alpha or paired-chain data. It was suggested by the authors that the approach could potentially be generalized to other disease states and immunological phenotypes. A few of the identified cytomegalovirus-associated TCR beta chains were confirmed in vitro to be specific for cytomegalovirus antigens. A later analysis found that most CMV-associated TCR beta chains appeared HLA-restricted, with HLA associations seemingly driven largely by CMV exposure. Correlated functional status among segregating V segments might reflect linkage disequilibrium, but an unknown experimental factor could not be ruled out. Broadly in line with IMGT annotations, most TCR beta V segments showed up in productive rearrangements about 90% or about 30% of the time in an earlier analysis of under 700 of the donors. Most TCR sequences were seen in very few donors, while some public TCRs were found in many individuals. A cluster of highly shared sequence variants was judged likely to represent a technical artifact of the sequencing pipeline. A later genetic analysis reported fewer N-insertions in productive TCRs among donors in an Asian-associated ancestry cluster than the roughly 620-donor mean. A further reported finding was that TCR beta sequences accurately predicted the HLA-A and HLA-B alleles for most subjects in the first cohort. In a later analysis, TCR association rates were found to vary across HLA loci, with the most associated TCRs seen for DRB1 alleles and the fewest for HLA-C alleles.

In total, about 650 healthy bone marrow donors made up the cohort. All cohort members were sampled while nominally healthy, although unrecorded immune exposures were likely present. The donor was CMV seropositive and belonged to the group of some 290 seropositive cohort members. Each donor provided a peripheral blood sample, and peripheral blood mononuclear cells were used for TCR beta sequencing. Genomic DNA was extracted from the blood cell samples with the Qiagen DNeasy Blood Extraction Kit. In the case of this clone: Its specific antigen is unknown. No base qualities exist here, and no much larger clone lies one base off it.

The protocol used for the library was the immunoSEQ multiplex PCR assay. For the multiplex PCR, a mixture combining 60 forward primers for TCR Vbeta segments and 13 reverse primers for TCR Jbeta segments was used. The CDR3 region of rearranged TCR beta genes was amplified from genomic DNA by a multiplex PCR assay. The Illumina HiSeq System was used to sequence the amplified TCR beta libraries as 87-base-pair reads. Per the original workflow: Across the 500 to 750 repertoires, a later analysis counted 75 million to 90 million unique TCR beta chains, approximately 10 million of which were shared by at least two donors. To remove PCR and sequencing errors, raw reads were error-corrected and collapsed into unique sequences using a nearest-neighbor algorithm that merged closely related sequences. Alignment of CDR3 sequences to IMGT reference sequences was used to assign V, D and J gene segments. Each retained sequence needed at least a six-nucleotide match to both a V gene segment and a J gene segment. Rearrangements were called productive when the CDR3 lacked stop codons and stayed in frame with V and J; all others were non-productive. Following IMGT convention, CDR3 was defined as the stretch from the second conserved V-encoded cysteine up to the conserved J-encoded phenylalanine. In an earlier analysis of around 570 of the donors, sequences lacking an unambiguous match to a single V gene segment were excluded. An earlier analysis of 550 to 650 of the donors classified V segments as functional when productive rearrangements were above 56.7% and as segregating when the standard deviation between donors was above 5%. A statistical classification framework was built for diagnosing cytomegalovirus status from the catalog of TCR beta chain sequences. A later analysis assigned V and J genes by comparing TCR nucleotide sequences with IMGT/GENE-DB human TR gene sequences. In a later analysis, CDR3 sequences and most-parsimonious VDJ recombination scenarios were assigned using the TCRdist pipeline. In a later analysis, each TCR beta chain was defined by its CDR3 amino acid sequence together with its V-gene family, and reads lacking a unique V-gene family were excluded. In a later analysis, 450 to 600 highly shared, low-generation-probability nucleotide sequences were removed to address suspected cross-contamination and a sequencing artifact. In a later analysis, a clonal expansion index for each public chain was calculated from normalized within-repertoire ranks of inferred template counts. In a later analysis, generation probabilities were computed using a VDJ recombination model fitted to out-of-frame rearrangements, and the results were checked against IGoR. In a later analysis, TCR-TCR, TCR-HLA and TCR-CMV co-occurrence was scored with hypergeometric tests, and a repertoire-size bias correction was applied to TCR pairs. In a later analysis, false discovery rates were estimated by permuting HLA or CMV assignments 20 times. In a later analysis, co-occurring TCRs were grouped using DBSCAN, and TCRdist sequence similarity was added for clustering within HLA-allele-positive subsets. Repertoires with fewer than 30,000 or more than 120,000 public chains were left out of co-occurrence clustering, as were five repertoires with anomalous nucleotide sharing. TCRdb holds this immuneACCESS table with in-frame rearrangements only. Some clones are missing; in checked studies, unresolved V genes explain under half, and the rest has no known cause. V and J calls and clone size are those listed in that table; D and trimming were worked out from the DNA. This sample comprises 150,000 or so clones, roughly 80% of them detected only once. The top ten constitute about 4.4% of the sample.

Based on the germline V gene, the CDR1 and CDR2 sequences are SGHRS and YFSETQ. Deletion took 3 bases off V and 0 bases off J, with a span of 10 bases between the germline ends. The CDR3 contains 14 residues, cysteine and phenylalanine counted. Solely the CDR3 DNA is kept, with 42 bases framed from the first base. Input material: PBMCs. Here the chain combines TRBV5-1 and TRBJ2-7; TRBD2 could be the D gene, as 5 bases match. The sequence derives from a woman aged 50 to 65 in good health and CMV-seropositive. The CDR3 protein sequence reads: CASSYSGGSYEQYF. The bases are TGCGCCAGCAGCTACTCAGGAGGCTCCTACGAGCAGTACTTC.